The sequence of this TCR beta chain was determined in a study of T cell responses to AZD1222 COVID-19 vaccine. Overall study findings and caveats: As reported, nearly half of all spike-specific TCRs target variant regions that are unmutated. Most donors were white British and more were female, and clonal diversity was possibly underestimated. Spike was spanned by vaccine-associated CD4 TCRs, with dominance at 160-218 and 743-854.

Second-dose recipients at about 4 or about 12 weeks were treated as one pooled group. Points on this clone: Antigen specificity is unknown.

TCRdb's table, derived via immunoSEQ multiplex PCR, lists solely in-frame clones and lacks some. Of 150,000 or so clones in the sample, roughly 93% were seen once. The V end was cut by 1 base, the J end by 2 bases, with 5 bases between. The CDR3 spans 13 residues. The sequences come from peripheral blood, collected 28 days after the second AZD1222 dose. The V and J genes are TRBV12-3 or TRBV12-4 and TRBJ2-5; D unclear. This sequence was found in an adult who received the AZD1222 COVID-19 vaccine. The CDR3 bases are TGTGCCAGCAGTTTAGGGATTCAAGAGACCCAGTACTTC. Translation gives CASSLGIQETQYF.